The 24 T cell receptor beta chains given below trace back to one sample, sequenced in a study of PD-1 blockade in classical Hodgkin lymphoma. Time point defined: cycle 4 day 1 (C4D1), after five to seven weeks of nivolumab. Brentuximab vedotin exposure varied, and every patient relapsed after autologous stem cell transplantation. Measured with immunoSEQ multiplex PCR; TCRdb has only the in-frame clones, and not every one. This table holds under 130,000 clones, 89% found once. The input for sequencing was peripheral blood mononuclear cells (PBMCs), taken before the fourth cycle of nivolumab. All receptors come from a human donor with classical Hodgkin lymphoma.

Comment on this clone: The junction departs from germline at one end; a sequencing error may be responsible. The rearrangement uses TRBV6-4 and TRBJ1-1; D is ambiguous. CDR3 size: 15 residues. Per germline, CDR1 MRHNA and CDR2 SNTAGT. The CDR3 is CASSAGYDRATKAFF. CDR3 bases: TGTGCCAGCAGTGCTGGGTATGATAGGGCCACTAAAGCTTTCTTT.

V usage is TRBV12-5 and J usage is TRBJ2-2; a possible D gene is TRBD2 (5 bases). This CDR3 has 16 residues. CDR1 and CDR2 (germline): LGHNT, FRNRAP. The V end was cut by 3 bases, the J end by 4 bases, with 15 bases between. In nucleotides, the CDR3 is TGTGCTAGTGGTTTTGCGGGCGGCCCGACCACCGGGGAGCTGTTTTTT. Translating gives CASGFAGGPTTGELFF.

The rearrangement links TRBV6-5 to TRBJ2-3; D remains unclear. With 0 bases removed from V and 5 bases from J, the gap between germline ends came to 9 bases. Germline-derived CDR1 and CDR2 are MNHEY and SVGAGI. The length of the CDR3 is 14 residues. The CDR3 is CASSYSQLRDTQYF. The CDR3 region has the DNA TGTGCCAGCAGTTACTCTCAGCTACGAGATACGCAGTATTTT.

For this clone: Other DNA sequences from this sample encode an identical CDR3 as well. The chain recombines TRBV28 with TRBJ1-1; tentative D call: TRBD1 (5 bases). Between the trimmed V and J ends, which lost 5 bases and 2 bases, there was a span of 12 bases. This CDR3 comprises 14 residues. The germline CDR1 and CDR2 sequences are MDHEN and SYDVKM. The CDR3 is CASSRGDRNTEAFF. The CDR3 nucleotides read TGTGCCAGCAGTCGAGGCGACAGAAACACTGAAGCTTTCTTT.

The chain carries TRBV5-6 and TRBJ2-7, with unresolved D. The CDR3 is 13 residues long. The germline gives CDR1 SGHDT, CDR2 YYEEEE. The V gene lost 3 bases and the J gene lost 1 base, with 8 bases spanning the gap. CDR3 region: CASSWSTSYEQYF. In DNA form, the CDR3 reads TGTGCCAGCAGCTGGAGCACGTCCTACGAGCAGTACTTC.

The gene calls are TRBV7-9 and TRBJ1-1; D gene ambiguous. The V end was cut by 7 bases, the J end by 2 bases, with 5 bases between. The CDR3 spans 11 residues. Germline assignment: CDR1 SEHNR and CDR2 FQNEAQ (reference sequence). The CDR3 here is CASKRNTEAFF. The CDR3 coding sequence is TGTGCCAGCAAACGTAACACTGAAGCTTTCTTT.

The chain employs TRBV5-1 and TRBJ1-1; no firm D call. The germline gives CDR1 SGHRS, CDR2 YFSETQ. V lost 7 bases and J 6 bases, leaving 19 bases between the germline ends. CDR3 length equals 14 residues. The DNA of the CDR3 is TGCGCCAGCCGGGAAAGCTCAGCTGTGGCTGAAGCTTTCTTT. It yields the protein CASRESSAVAEAFF.

The chain couples TRBV28 to TRBJ1-2; D call uncertain. V was pared by 5 bases and J by 5 bases, with 12 bases between. Germline CDR1 reads MDHEN; CDR2 reads SYDVKM. There are 13 residues in the CDR3. The CDR3 loop reads CASSPPTSYGYTF. CDR3 bases: TGTGCCAGCAGTCCCCCGACGTCGTATGGCTACACCTTC.

The CDR3 sequence: CASTPGTAYNEQFF. CDR3 bases: TGTGCCAGCACCCCGGGGACGGCTTACAATGAGCAGTTCTTC. The rearrangement links TRBV28 to TRBJ2-1; the D call may be TRBD1 or TRBD2 (5 bases each). V was shortened by 7 bases and J by 4 bases, with 14 bases between the two germline ends. The CDR3 runs 14 residues. CDR1 MDHEN and CDR2 SYDVKM come from the germline V gene.

Here the CDR3 DNA reads TGTGCCAGCGGCCCGACTAGCGGGAGGGCCCGGGATGAGCAGTTCTTC. Protein sequence: CASGPTSGRARDEQFF. The gene calls are TRBV11-2 and TRBJ2-1; 14 bases align to TRBD2. V was clipped by 8 bases and J by 8 bases; unmatched bases: 11. Germline V gene sequence: CDR1 SGHAT, CDR2 FQNNGV. This CDR3 is built from 16 residues.

The rearrangement links TRBV5-1 to TRBJ2-7, with 8 bases lining up with TRBD2. J lost 1 base, V lost 2 bases, and 20 bases had no gene match. Germline V gene data show CDR1 as SGHRS and CDR2 as YFSETQ. The CDR3 extends over 20 amino acids. CDR3 nucleotide sequence: TGCGCCAGCAGCTTTACCCCCAAGGCGGGAGGCCAATTACGATCCTACGAGCAGTACTTC. It yields the protein CASSFTPKAGGQLRSYEQYF.

The V gene is TRBV5-6, the J gene TRBJ2-7, with TRBD1 as a possible D gene (6 bases). Trimming cost V 2 bases and J 4 bases, with 16 bases left between them. Germline loops: CDR1 SGHDT, CDR2 YYEEEE. The CDR3 is made up of 15 amino acids. This CDR3 is CASSLSLGQGYEQYF. The CDR3 bases are TGTGCCAGCAGCTTATCGCTGGGGCAGGGGTACGAGCAGTACTTC.

The chain uses TRBV9 and TRBJ1-2, with D possibly TRBD1 on 6 matching bases. The length of the CDR3 is 16 residues. Germline values: CDR1 SGDLS, CDR2 YYNGEE. The V end was cut by 0 bases, the J end by 7 bases, with 19 bases between. CDR3: CASSVASGGPSGGYTF. CDR3 bases: TGTGCCAGCAGCGTAGCTTCTGGGGGGCCGTCTGGTGGCTACACCTTC.

The rearrangement uses TRBV30 and TRBJ1-2; D gene unclear. CDR3 length: 11 amino acids. Germline V lookup: CDR1 GTSNPN, CDR2 SVGIG (reference sequence). V lost 2 bases and J 2 bases, leaving 3 bases between the germline ends. CDR3 amino acids: CAWSSNYGYTF. The CDR3, as DNA: TGTGCCTGGAGTTCCAACTATGGCTACACCTTC. The complete variable domain, with remaining parts taken from reference TRBV30 and TRBJ1-2, reads SQTIHQWPATLVQPVGSPLSLECTVEGTSNPNLYWYRQAAGRGLQLLFYSVGIGQISSEVPQNLSASRPQDRQFILSSKKLLLSDSGFYLCAWSSNYGYTFGSGTRLTVV.

V and J are TRBV7-2 and TRBJ2-7; D is unclear. The germline gives CDR1 SGHTA, CDR2 FQGNSA. The CDR3 is made up of 15 amino acids. The V gene lost 0 bases and the J gene lost 9 bases, with 18 bases spanning the gap. The CDR3 sequence is CASSLAPFAVVGQYF. The CDR3 DNA reads TGTGCCAGCAGCTTAGCCCCATTCGCGGTGGTCGGGCAGTACTTC.

This chain links TRBV6-1 with TRBJ2-5; TRBD2 aligns across 11 bases. This CDR3 is 20 amino acids long. V gave up 0 bases and J gave up 5 bases; unmatched junction bases: 17. From germline, CDR1 is MNHNS and CDR2 SASEGT. CDR3 residues: CASSEAPRNSGRAILETQYF. DNA for the CDR3: TGTGCCAGCAGTGAAGCTCCCCGGAATAGCGGGAGGGCTATTTTGGAGACCCAGTACTTC.

The V gene is TRBV6-5, the J gene TRBJ1-4, with D unresolved. The V end lost 1 base, the J end lost 5 bases, and 11 bases lay between the germline ends. Per germline, CDR1 MNHEY and CDR2 SVGAGI. CDR3 length equals 15 residues. The DNA for the CDR3 is TGTGCCAGCAGTTACTTCGACACTTACAATGAAAAACTGTTTTTT. It translates to CASSYFDTYNEKLFF.

The rearrangement joins TRBV9 to TRBJ2-3, with TRBD2 matching 15 bases. The J segment lost 4 bases and the V segment lost 3 bases, leaving 6 bases of the junction unmatched. CDR1 SGDLS and CDR2 YYNGEE come from the germline V gene. CDR3 length: 17 residues. DNA for the CDR3: TGTGCCAGCAGCGCAAGAGGACTAGCGGGAGGGCCAGATACGCAGTATTTT. Translating it yields CASSARGLAGGPDTQYF.

The V gene is TRBV18, the J gene TRBJ1-3, with 9 positions matching TRBD1. The CDR3 is 14 residues long. Germline CDR1 and CDR2: KGHSH and LQKENI. The junction had 0 bases not matched to a gene; V was cut back by 4 bases and J by 2 bases. The CDR3 DNA sequence: TGTGCCAGCTCACGGGACAGGGCTGGAAACACCATATATTTT. It yields the protein CASSRDRAGNTIYF.

This clone has a single count. This chain joins TRBV28 and TRBJ1-2; D is unclear. Deletions cut 3 bases from V and 4 bases from J, with 9 bases between. This CDR3 spans 13 amino acids. Germline lookup yields CDR1 MDHEN and CDR2 SYDVKM. CDR3 in amino acids: CASSFLAGYGYTF. CDR3 DNA sequence: TGTGCCAGCAGTTTCCTCGCCGGCTATGGCTACACCTTC.

The V call is TRBV28, the J call TRBJ1-5; D not certain. The CDR3 is 15 residues long. Germline V CDR1 and CDR2: MDHEN, SYDVKM. V lost 7 bases, J lost 2 bases, and 15 bases lay in between. CDR3 DNA: TGTGCCAGCACCGTGGGAGGGTTACGCAATCAGCCCCAGCATTTT. It translates to CASTVGGLRNQPQHF. Complete variable domain (other parts from reference TRBV28 and TRBJ1-5): DVKVTQSSRYLVKRTGEKVFLECVQDMDHENMFWYRQDPGLGLRLIYFSYDVKMKEKGDIPEGYSVSREKKERFSLILESASTNQTSMYLCASTVGGLRNQPQHFGDGTRLSIL.

The J gene is TRBJ1-5, the V gene TRBV27, with 9 bases matching TRBD1. V trimming: 3 bases; J trimming: 6 bases; junction bases outside the gene matches: 3. Germline CDR1 is MNHEY and CDR2 is SMNVEV (reference sequence). CDR3 length equals 14 residues. CDR3 loop: CASSLGQGGQPQHF. CDR3 in DNA: TGTGCCAGCAGTTTGGGACAGGGTGGTCAGCCCCAGCATTTT.

The chain combines TRBV7-2 with TRBJ2-7; 10 bases line up with TRBD2. The ends lost 5 bases at V and 4 bases at J; junction bases unmatched: 5. The germline gives CDR1 SGHTA, CDR2 FQGNSA. This CDR3 is built from 14 residues. The CDR3 DNA reads TGTGCCAGCAGCGGAACTAGCGGGATGTACGAGCAGTACTTC. This gives the protein CASSGTSGMYEQYF.

This chain connects TRBV7-6 to TRBJ2-5; D call uncertain. The CDR3 length is 14 residues. Germline V lookup: CDR1 SGHVS, CDR2 FNYEAQ. Trimming stripped 6 bases from V and 5 bases from J, with 16 bases between. The CDR3: CASSPRKGRETQYF. The CDR3 DNA reads TGTGCCAGCAGTCCTCGCAAAGGAAGGGAGACCCAGTACTTC. Complete variable domain (other parts from reference TRBV7-6 and TRBJ2-5): GAGVSQSPRYKVTKRGQDVALRCDPISGHVSLYWYRQALGQGPEFLTYFNYEAQQDKSGLPNDRFSAERPEGSISTLTIQRTEQRDSAMYRCASSPRKGRETQYFGPGTRLLVL.